The entry below describes one TCR beta chain. Its antigen remains unknown. The data were taken from a study of T cell responses to AZD1222 COVID-19 vaccine. Study-wide findings and caveats: Dominant CD4 TCR responses targeted spike regions 160-218 and 743-854. In a largely white British group with more females than males, clonal diversity was possibly underestimated.

The CDR3 loop spans 15 amino acids. Germline-derived CDR1 and CDR2 are SNHLY and FYNNEI. V lost 6 bases to trimming and J lost 4 bases, with 16 bases between them. The table came from immunoSEQ multiplex PCR; TCRdb's copy has only in-frame clones and leaves some out. Among approximately 150,000 clones listed, more than 85% were seen once. The receptor comes from an adult in good health. The chain couples TRBV2 to TRBJ2-1; weak D call: TRBD2 (5 bases). Here the sequenced sample was peripheral blood, taken on day 0 of AZD1222 vaccination. The CDR3 here is CASSAFAGRYNEQFF. The DNA of the CDR3 is TGTGCCAGCAGCGCCTTCGCGGGTAGATACAATGAGCAGTTCTTC.